Included here is one T cell receptor beta chain sequence, with context. This record comes from a study of blood T cell repertoires in COVID-19. Background on the study: Acute-phase and convalescent COVID-19 samples originated in the United States, Italy and Spain. From T cells, B-cell-depleted T cells, or PBMCs came the material, which was cDNA or gDNA.

In the original processing: Amplifying reference gene primers gave estimates of nucleated cell counts. The repertoire was sequenced with immunoSEQ multiplex PCR; TCRdb's copy has only in-frame clones and lacks some. V, J and clone size are those of that table, while D and trimming were read from the DNA. The table lists approximately 150,000 clones, about nine tenths of them singletons. The sequencing input was peripheral blood. The source of this sequence is a woman in her fifties or sixties with acute or convalescent COVID-19.

The CDR3 nucleotides are TGTGCCAGCACTGACAGGCTGAACACTGAAGCTTTCTTT. The encoded protein is CASTDRLNTEAFF. This sequence joins TRBV12-3 or TRBV12-4 and TRBJ1-1, with D perhaps TRBD1 (6 bases). Trimming removed 7 bases from V and 0 bases from J, with 9 bases in between. The length of the CDR3 is 13 residues.